These 25 T cell receptor beta chains share one sample of origin, sequenced in a study of Ad26.COV2.S vaccination and SARS-CoV-2 variants. The sample's treatment: roughly 19 received Ad26.COV2.S at low or high dose, single or two shots; 5 received placebo; per-sample allocation not given. Material that was analyzed had been drawn on day 63 after the first vaccine or placebo injection. Here immunoSEQ multiplex PCR was the method, and the copy in TCRdb shows in-frame clones only, minus some. The repertoire holds more than 300,000 clones, with 65% to 90% as singletons. This specimen consisted of peripheral blood, obtained in a trial of Ad26.COV2.S vaccine versus placebo. The receptors were sampled from a person aged 18-60 years who received the Ad26.COV2.S COVID-19 vaccine or a placebo.

The CDR3 reads CASSQGAGVHADTQYF. The CDR3 DNA follows: TGCGCCAGCAGCCAAGGGGCAGGAGTGCACGCAGATACGCAGTATTTT. The chain carries TRBV4-1 and TRBJ2-3, with D unresolved. Looked up from germline, CDR1 is MGHRA and CDR2 is YSYEKL. Deletions cut 1 base from V and 4 bases from J, with 15 bases between. The CDR3 is 16 residues long.

The chain couples TRBV6-4 to TRBJ2-2; unclear D gene. The CDR3 has 13 amino acids. V was shortened by 3 bases and J by 4 bases, with 6 bases between the two germline ends. Germline V gene sequence: CDR1 MRHNA, CDR2 SNTAGT. The CDR3 here is CASSEVGTGELFF. Here the CDR3 DNA reads TGTGCCAGCAGTGAAGTAGGCACCGGGGAGCTGTTTTTT.

This rearrangement joins TRBV5-5 to TRBJ1-2; D unresolved. CDR1 and CDR2 (germline): SGHKS, YYEKEE (reference sequence). V gave up 0 bases and J gave up 8 bases, with 11 bases separating them. The CDR3 sequence is 13 residues long. As DNA, the CDR3 is TGTGCCAGCAGCTTGGCTCAGGAAGAAGGCTACACCTTC. Translation gives CASSLAQEEGYTF.

This clone was observed a single time. The chain recombines TRBV2 with TRBJ1-1; maybe TRBD1 (5 bases). The CDR3 is 15 residues long. Per the germline V gene, CDR1 is SNHLY and CDR2 is FYNNEI. Trimming cost V 3 bases and J 6 bases, with 17 bases left between them. The CDR3 DNA reads as TGTGCCAGCAGTGAGGGTCCCGGGACCGTGGCTGAAGCTTTCTTT. Translating it yields CASSEGPGTVAEAFF.

The table lists this clone with a count of one. The genes are TRBV4-3 and TRBJ2-7; D is unresolved. CDR1 is LGHNA and CDR2 is YSLEER in the germline V gene. The V end lost 0 bases, the J end lost 6 bases, and 18 bases lay between the germline ends. This CDR3 is built from 16 residues. CDR3 in DNA: TGCGCCAGCAGCCAAGATCCCGGAACAAGTTCGGGCGAGCAGTACTTC. It translates to CASSQDPGTSSGEQYF.

DNA of the CDR3: TGTGCCAGCAGCCAAACAGGCTTGAGGGGCTCTGGGGACGAGCAGTACTTC. It codes for CASSQTGLRGSGDEQYF. The chain combines TRBV11-2 with TRBJ2-7; possibly TRBD1 or TRBD2 for D (5 bases each). With 5 bases removed from V and 5 bases from J, the gap between germline ends came to 25 bases. The CDR3 spans 17 residues. The germline V gene has CDR1 SGHAT and CDR2 FQNNGV.

The chain uses TRBV28 and TRBJ1-4; 9 bases are shared with TRBD1. V shed 2 bases, J shed 7 bases, and the junction held 5 bases outside the gene matches. The germline V gene encodes CDR1 MDHEN and CDR2 SYDVKM. This CDR3 comprises 15 residues. CDR3: CASSLGGQGSEKLFF. The CDR3 nucleotides read TGTGCCAGCAGTTTAGGGGGACAGGGTAGTGAAAAACTGTTTTTT.

V usage is TRBV18 and J usage is TRBJ2-1; 10 positions agree with TRBD2. Per the germline V gene, CDR1 is KGHSH and CDR2 is LQKENI. CDR3 length equals 15 residues. V was clipped by 6 bases and J by 7 bases; unmatched bases: 9. CDR3 sequence reads: CASSPLAGEINEQFF. CDR3 sequence (DNA): TGTGCCAGCTCTCCGCTAGCGGGAGAGATTAATGAGCAGTTCTTC.

This chain uses TRBV4-1 with TRBJ2-3; 15 bases are a match to TRBD2. The V and J ends lost 0 bases and 2 bases, in that order; junction bases with no gene match: 3. The germline V gene encodes CDR1 MGHRA and CDR2 YSYEKL. This CDR3 is 18 amino acids long. The CDR3 spells CASSQEGLAGGITDTQYF. CDR3 sequence (DNA): TGCGCCAGCAGCCAAGAAGGACTAGCGGGGGGGATCACAGATACGCAGTATTTT.

The rearrangement joins TRBV7-2 to TRBJ2-5; TRBD2 agrees at 7 bases. Trimming removed 5 bases from V and 4 bases from J; junction bases left unmatched: 7. This CDR3 spans 14 amino acids. The germline gives CDR1 SGHTA, CDR2 FQGNSA. The CDR3 sequence: CASSGRAWRETQYF. The CDR3 nucleotides are TGTGCCAGCAGCGGGAGGGCCTGGAGAGAGACCCAGTACTTC.

The chain is built from TRBV28 and TRBJ2-5; TRBD1 agrees at 10 bases. The germline V gene has CDR1 MDHEN and CDR2 SYDVKM. The CDR3 consists of 16 residues. The V and J ends lost 2 bases and 4 bases, in that order; junction bases with no gene match: 7. CDR3 loop: CASSLMDRGIPETQYF. The CDR3 nucleotides are TGTGCCAGCAGTTTAATGGACAGGGGGATCCCAGAGACCCAGTACTTC. The entire variable domain, with the rest obtained from reference TRBV28 and TRBJ2-5, is as follows: DVKVTQSSRYLVKRTGEKVFLECVQDMDHENMFWYRQDPGLGLRLIYFSYDVKMKEKGDIPEGYSVSREKKERFSLILESASTNQTSMYLCASSLMDRGIPETQYFGPGTRLLVL.

The CDR3 DNA is TGTGCCAGCAGCGTAGCCCTGACAGGGGTTGCCGAGCAGTACTTC. Protein: CASSVALTGVAEQYF. This chain connects TRBV9 to TRBJ2-7; 8 nucleotides agree with TRBD1. Germline V gene lookup returns CDR1 SGDLS and CDR2 YYNGEE. The CDR3 is 15 residues long. Trimming cost V 0 bases and J 6 bases; bases outside gene matches: 8.

This chain connects TRBV25-1 to TRBJ2-1; D is perhaps TRBD1 (5 bases). Germline V lookup: CDR1 MGHDK, CDR2 SYGVNS. V was trimmed by 1 base and J by 3 bases, leaving 13 bases between them. The CDR3 runs to 16 residues. The CDR3 loop is CASSEFETAHYNEQFF. CDR3 nucleotides: TGTGCCAGCAGTGAATTCGAGACAGCACACTACAATGAGCAGTTCTTC.

The chain joins TRBV28 to TRBJ2-3; D possibly matches TRBD1 or TRBD2 (6 bases each). CDR1 and CDR2 from the germline V gene are MDHEN and SYDVKM. Trimming cost V 5 bases and J 2 bases, with 23 bases left between them. The CDR3 spans 18 residues. CDR3 loop: CASSRLGPGGGNTDTQYF. CDR3 sequence (DNA): TGTGCCAGCAGTCGACTCGGGCCTGGAGGGGGAAACACAGATACGCAGTATTTT. The full variable domain, completed using reference TRBV28 and TRBJ2-3, is DVKVTQSSRYLVKRTGEKVFLECVQDMDHENMFWYRQDPGLGLRLIYFSYDVKMKEKGDIPEGYSVSREKKERFSLILESASTNQTSMYLCASSRLGPGGGNTDTQYFGPGTRLTVL.

The V call is TRBV7-8, the J call TRBJ2-5, with D perhaps matching TRBD1 or TRBD2 (6 bases each). V dropped 2 bases and J dropped 0 bases, with 13 bases sitting between them. The CDR3 runs to 16 residues. From germline, CDR1 is SGHVS and CDR2 FQNEAQ. The CDR3 region is CASSLTRGTNQETQYF. The CDR3 DNA reads as TGTGCCAGCAGCTTAACCCGGGGGACAAACCAAGAGACCCAGTACTTC. The full variable domain, rest sourced from reference TRBV7-8 and TRBJ2-5, is GAGVSQSPRYKVAKRGQDVALRCDPISGHVSLFWYQQALGQGPEFLTYFQNEAQLDKSGLPSDRFFAERPEGSVSTLKIQRTQQEDSAVYLCASSLTRGTNQETQYFGPGTRLLVL.

The genes are TRBV21-1 and TRBJ2-7. TRBV21-1 is noted as a pseudogene. This CDR3 region has 14 residues. CDR3 region: CASSKALRRHEQYF. CDR3 in DNA: TGTGCCAGCAGCAAAGCGCTCCGTCGGCACGAGCAGTACTTC.

The V call is TRBV6-5, the J call TRBJ1-6, with TRBD1 identical over 9 bases. J was trimmed by 8 bases and V by 2 bases; bases with no gene match: 7. Germline assignment: CDR1 MNHEY and CDR2 SVGAGI. The CDR3 is made up of 16 amino acids. The CDR3 spells CASSYEGQGLHSPLHF. The CDR3 bases are TGTGCCAGCAGTTACGAGGGACAGGGTCTGCATTCACCCCTCCACTTT.

This sequence joins TRBV7-9 and TRBJ1-1; maybe TRBD1 (6 bases). This CDR3 is built from 16 residues. V gave up 5 bases and J gave up 1 base, with 17 bases separating them. Germline CDR1 reads SEHNR; CDR2 reads FQNEAQ (reference sequence). CDR3 DNA: TGTGCCAGCAGCCCGGGTTGGGGGCGACGGAACACTGAAGCTTTCTTT. This encodes CASSPGWGRRNTEAFF. Combining the CDR3 with reference TRBV7-9 and TRBJ1-1 gives the whole variable domain DTGVSQNPRHKITKRGQNVTFRCDPISEHNRLYWYRQTLGQGPEFLTYFQNEAQLEKSRLLSDRFSAERPKGSFSTLEIQRTEQGDSAMYLCASSPGWGRRNTEAFFGQGTRLTVV.

The gene calls are TRBV28 and TRBJ1-2, with D unclear. This CDR3 is 14 amino acids long. Between the trimmed V and J ends, which lost 2 bases and 3 bases, there was a span of 10 bases. The germline V gene has CDR1 MDHEN and CDR2 SYDVKM. CDR3 sequence: CASSLGHLDYGYTF. DNA of the CDR3: TGTGCCAGCAGTTTAGGGCATTTGGACTATGGCTACACCTTC.

J is TRBJ2-1 and V is TRBV27; no clear D. V was clipped by 0 bases and J by 2 bases, with 11 bases between them. The CDR3 has 16 amino acids. Looked up from germline, CDR1 is MNHEY and CDR2 is SMNVEV (reference sequence). The CDR3 is CASSLSGESAYNEQFF. The CDR3 nucleotides read TGTGCCAGCAGTTTATCGGGTGAGTCGGCCTACAATGAGCAGTTCTTC.

This clone was counted a few times. V is TRBV6-5 and J is TRBJ2-5; weak D call: TRBD2 (7 bases). Per germline, CDR1 MNHEY and CDR2 SVGAGI. The CDR3 is 15 amino acids. V lost 5 bases to trimming and J lost 2 bases, with 15 bases between them. CDR3 in amino acids: CASSSRRGPQETQYF. The CDR3 nucleotides are TGTGCCAGCAGTAGTCGGCGGGGGCCTCAAGAGACCCAGTACTTC.

The V gene is TRBV24-1, the J gene TRBJ2-3, with D possibly matching TRBD1 (6 bases). With 9 bases removed from V and 2 bases from J, the gap between germline ends came to 11 bases. CDR1 is KGHDR and CDR2 is SFDVKD in the germline V gene. This CDR3 spans 13 amino acids. The CDR3 loop is CATSQGYTDTQYF. The CDR3 DNA reads as TGTGCCACCTCACAGGGTTACACAGATACGCAGTATTTT.

V and J are TRBV5-5 and TRBJ1-4, with a tentative D call TRBD1 (6 bases). V was cut by 6 bases and J by 8 bases, with 20 bases left in between. The CDR3 spans 15 residues. The germline V gene has CDR1 SGHKS and CDR2 YYEKEE (reference sequence). The CDR3 reads CASTFGGGDKEKLFF. The CDR3 nucleotides are TGTGCCAGCACCTTCGGCGGGGGCGATAAGGAAAAACTGTTTTTT.

The rearrangement uses TRBV2 and TRBJ2-5; D could derive from TRBD1 or TRBD2 (6 bases each). The CDR3 covers 15 residues. V was clipped by 7 bases and J by 6 bases, with 21 bases between them. Per the germline V gene, CDR1 is SNHLY and CDR2 is FYNNEI. The DNA of the CDR3 is TGTGCCAGCAACCCCGTCGGGGGCATTTTGAAGACCCAGTACTTC. Translated, it gives CASNPVGGILKTQYF.

The chain recombines TRBV4-3 with TRBJ2-3, with TRBD2 as a possible D gene (6 bases). V was clipped by 1 base and J by 6 bases, with 11 bases between them. The CDR3 is made up of 14 amino acids. Germline CDR1 is LGHNA and CDR2 is YSLEER. The chain's CDR3 is CASSQGRLADTQYF. The CDR3 nucleotides read TGCGCCAGCAGCCAAGGTCGGCTAGCGGATACGCAGTATTTT.